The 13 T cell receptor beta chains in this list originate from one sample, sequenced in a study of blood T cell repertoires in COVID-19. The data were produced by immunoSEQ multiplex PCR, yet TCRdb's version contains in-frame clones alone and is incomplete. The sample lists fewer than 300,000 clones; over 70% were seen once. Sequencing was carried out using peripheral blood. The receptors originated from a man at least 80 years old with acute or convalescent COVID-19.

CDR3 loop: CASSLGVRGYNTEAFF. The CDR3 nucleotides are TGCGCCAGCAGCTTGGGAGTCAGGGGATATAACACTGAAGCTTTCTTT. This chain connects TRBV5-1 to TRBJ1-1; TRBD1 might be the D (6 bases). Germline V gene data show CDR1 as SGHRS and CDR2 as YFSETQ. V was trimmed by 0 bases and J by 2 bases, leaving 14 bases between them. This CDR3 spans 16 amino acids.

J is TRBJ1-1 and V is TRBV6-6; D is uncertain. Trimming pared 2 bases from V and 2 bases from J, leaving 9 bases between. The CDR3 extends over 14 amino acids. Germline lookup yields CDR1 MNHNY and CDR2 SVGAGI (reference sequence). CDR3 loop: CASSYGGANTEAFF. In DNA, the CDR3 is TGTGCCAGCAGTTACGGAGGAGCCAACACTGAAGCTTTCTTT.

CDR3 loop: CASSRRQGSYEQYF. CDR3 in DNA: TGTGCCAGCAGTAGACGACAGGGGAGCTACGAGCAGTACTTC. V is TRBV28 and J is TRBJ2-7; 8 nucleotides match TRBD1. This CDR3 contains 14 residues. CDR1 MDHEN and CDR2 SYDVKM come from the germline V gene. The junction had 6 bases not matched to a gene; V was cut back by 5 bases and J by 3 bases.

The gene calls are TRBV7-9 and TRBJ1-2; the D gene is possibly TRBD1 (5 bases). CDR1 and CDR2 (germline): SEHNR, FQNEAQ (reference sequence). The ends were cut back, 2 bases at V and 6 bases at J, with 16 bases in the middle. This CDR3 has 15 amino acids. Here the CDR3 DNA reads TGTGCCAGCAGCTTAAGGCAGGGAAGAACAGATGGCTACACCTTC. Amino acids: CASSLRQGRTDGYTF.

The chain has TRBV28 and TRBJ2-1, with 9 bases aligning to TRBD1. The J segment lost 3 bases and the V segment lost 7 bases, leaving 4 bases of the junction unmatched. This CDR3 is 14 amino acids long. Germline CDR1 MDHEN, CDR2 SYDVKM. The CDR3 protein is CASTPGQGYNEQFF. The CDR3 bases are TGTGCCAGCACCCCGGGACAGGGCTACAATGAGCAGTTCTTC.

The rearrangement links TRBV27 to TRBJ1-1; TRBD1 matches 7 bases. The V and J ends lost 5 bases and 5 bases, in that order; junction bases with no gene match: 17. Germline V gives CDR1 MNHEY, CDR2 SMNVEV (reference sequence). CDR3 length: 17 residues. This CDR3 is CASSQPLMTGTITEAFF. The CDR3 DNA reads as TGTGCCAGCAGTCAACCTTTAATGACAGGGACGATAACTGAAGCTTTCTTT.

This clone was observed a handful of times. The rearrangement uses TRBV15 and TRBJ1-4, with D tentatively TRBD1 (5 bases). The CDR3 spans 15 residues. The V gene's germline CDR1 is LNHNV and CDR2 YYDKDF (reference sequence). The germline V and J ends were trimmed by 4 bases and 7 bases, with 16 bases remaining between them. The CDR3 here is CATSTPSTGGEKLFF. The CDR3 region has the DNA TGTGCCACCAGCACCCCCTCGACGGGGGGTGAAAAACTGTTTTTT.

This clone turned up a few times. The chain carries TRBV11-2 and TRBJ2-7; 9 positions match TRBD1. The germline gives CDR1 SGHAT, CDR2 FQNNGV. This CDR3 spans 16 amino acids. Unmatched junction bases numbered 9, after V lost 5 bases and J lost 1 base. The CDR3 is CASSPVGDRVSYEQYF. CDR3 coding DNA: TGTGCCAGCAGCCCCGTGGGGGACAGGGTATCCTACGAGCAGTACTTC.

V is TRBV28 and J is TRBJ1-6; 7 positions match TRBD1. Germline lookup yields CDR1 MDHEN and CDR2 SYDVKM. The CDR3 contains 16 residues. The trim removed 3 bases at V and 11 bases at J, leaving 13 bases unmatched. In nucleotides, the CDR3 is TGTGCCAGCAGTTTTTCTTTGTCGGCAGGGGGTACACCCCTCCACTTT. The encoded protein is CASSFSLSAGGTPLHF.

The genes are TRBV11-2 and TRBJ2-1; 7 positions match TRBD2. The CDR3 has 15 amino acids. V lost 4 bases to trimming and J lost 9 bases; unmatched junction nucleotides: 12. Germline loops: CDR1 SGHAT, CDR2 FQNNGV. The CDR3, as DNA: TGTGCCAGCAGCTCCCCTTGGGGGGGTACGGGTGAGCAGTTCTTC. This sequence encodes CASSSPWGGTGEQFF.

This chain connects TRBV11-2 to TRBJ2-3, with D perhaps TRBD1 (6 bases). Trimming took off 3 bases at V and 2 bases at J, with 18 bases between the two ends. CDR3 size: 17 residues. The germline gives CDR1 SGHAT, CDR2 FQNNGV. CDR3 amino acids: CASSLGSGTRATDTQYF. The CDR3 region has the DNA TGTGCCAGCAGCTTGGGCTCCGGGACACGAGCCACAGATACGCAGTATTTT.

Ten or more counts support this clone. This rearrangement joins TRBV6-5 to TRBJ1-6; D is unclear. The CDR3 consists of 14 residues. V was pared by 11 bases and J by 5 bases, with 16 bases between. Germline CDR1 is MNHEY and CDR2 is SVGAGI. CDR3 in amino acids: CASQRGQNNSPLHF. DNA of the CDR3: TGTGCCTCCCAAAGAGGCCAGAATAATTCACCCCTCCACTTT.

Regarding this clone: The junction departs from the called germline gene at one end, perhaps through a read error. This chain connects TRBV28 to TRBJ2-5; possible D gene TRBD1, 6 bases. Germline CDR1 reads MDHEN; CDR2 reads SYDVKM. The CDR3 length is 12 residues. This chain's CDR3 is CASSPVGTPYHF. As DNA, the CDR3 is TGTGCCAGCAGCCCCGTCGGGACACCATACCACTTC.